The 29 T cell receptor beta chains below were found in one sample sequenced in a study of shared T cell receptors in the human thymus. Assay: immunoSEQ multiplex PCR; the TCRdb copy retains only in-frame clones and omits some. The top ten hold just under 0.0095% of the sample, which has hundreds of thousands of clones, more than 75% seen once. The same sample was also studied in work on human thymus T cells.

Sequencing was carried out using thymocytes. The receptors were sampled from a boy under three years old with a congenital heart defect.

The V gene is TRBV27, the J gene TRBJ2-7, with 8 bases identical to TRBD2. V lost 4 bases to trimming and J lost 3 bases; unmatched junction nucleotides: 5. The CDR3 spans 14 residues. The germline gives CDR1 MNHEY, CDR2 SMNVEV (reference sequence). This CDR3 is CASSYSGTSYEQYF. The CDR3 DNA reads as TGTGCCAGCAGTTATTCCGGGACTAGCTACGAGCAGTACTTC.

The CDR3 DNA follows: TGTGCCAGCAGTTTTGTAGGGCGGGCCGTAGCGGGGAGGCAGTGTGAGCAGTTCTTC. Translation gives CASSFVGRAVAGRQCEQFF. The V gene is TRBV27, the J gene TRBJ2-1; 8 bases align to TRBD2. V lost 3 bases and J lost 9; bases outside the gene matches: 22. CDR1 is MNHEY and CDR2 is SMNVEV in the germline V gene (reference sequence). The CDR3 spans 19 residues.

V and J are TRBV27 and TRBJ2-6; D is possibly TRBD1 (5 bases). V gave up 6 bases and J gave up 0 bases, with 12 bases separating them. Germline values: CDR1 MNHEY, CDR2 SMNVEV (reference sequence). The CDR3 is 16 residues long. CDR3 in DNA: TGTGCCAGCAGAAGGGGCTACAGCTCTGGGGCCAACGTCCTGACTTTC. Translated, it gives CASRRGYSSGANVLTF.

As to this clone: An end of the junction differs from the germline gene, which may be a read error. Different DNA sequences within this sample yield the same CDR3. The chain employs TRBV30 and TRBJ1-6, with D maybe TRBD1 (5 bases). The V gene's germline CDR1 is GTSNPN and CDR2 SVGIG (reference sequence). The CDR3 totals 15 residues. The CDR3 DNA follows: TGTGCCTGGAACGTACGACAGTCCTATAATTCCCCCCTCCACTTT. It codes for CAWNVRQSYNSPLHF.

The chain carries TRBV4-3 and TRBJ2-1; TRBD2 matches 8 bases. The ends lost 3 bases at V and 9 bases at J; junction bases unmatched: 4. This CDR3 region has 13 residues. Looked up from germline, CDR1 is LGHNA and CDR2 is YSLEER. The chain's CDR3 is CASSQGLVGEQFF. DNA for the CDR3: TGCGCCAGCAGCCAGGGACTAGTGGGTGAGCAGTTCTTC.

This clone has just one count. The CDR3 is CASSLYYLPSEQYF. The CDR3 coding sequence is TGTGCCAGCAGTTTATACTATCTACCAAGCGAGCAGTACTTC. The gene calls are TRBV28 and TRBJ2-7; D uncertain. Between the trimmed V and J ends, which lost 1 base and 6 bases, there was a span of 13 bases. The CDR3 loop spans 14 amino acids. Germline CDR1 is MDHEN and CDR2 is SYDVKM.

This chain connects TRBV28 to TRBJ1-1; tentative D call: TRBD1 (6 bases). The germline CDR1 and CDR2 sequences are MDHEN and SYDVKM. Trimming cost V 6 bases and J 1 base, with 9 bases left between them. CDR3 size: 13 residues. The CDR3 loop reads CASRDSSNTEAFF. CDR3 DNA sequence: TGTGCCAGCAGGGACAGCTCGAACACTGAAGCTTTCTTT.

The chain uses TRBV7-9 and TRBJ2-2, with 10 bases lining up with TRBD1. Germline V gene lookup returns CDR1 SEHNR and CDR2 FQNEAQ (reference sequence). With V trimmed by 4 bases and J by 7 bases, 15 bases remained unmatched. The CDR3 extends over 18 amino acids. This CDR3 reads CASSSETTGTGDDGELFF. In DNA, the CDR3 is TGTGCCAGCAGCTCCGAAACTACCGGGACAGGGGATGACGGGGAGCTGTTTTTT.

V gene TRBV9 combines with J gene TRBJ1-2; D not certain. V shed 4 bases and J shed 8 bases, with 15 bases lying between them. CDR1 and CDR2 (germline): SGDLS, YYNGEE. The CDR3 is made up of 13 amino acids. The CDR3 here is CASSPGPSVGYTF. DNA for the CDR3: TGTGCCAGCAGCCCCGGCCCCAGCGTCGGCTACACCTTC.

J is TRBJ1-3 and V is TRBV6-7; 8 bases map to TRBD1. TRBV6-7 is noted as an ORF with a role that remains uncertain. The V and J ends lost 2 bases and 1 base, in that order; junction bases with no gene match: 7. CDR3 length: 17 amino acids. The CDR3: CASSYPGDRGSGNTIYF. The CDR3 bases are TGTGCCAGCAGTTACCCGGGAGACAGGGGTTCTGGAAACACCATATATTTT.

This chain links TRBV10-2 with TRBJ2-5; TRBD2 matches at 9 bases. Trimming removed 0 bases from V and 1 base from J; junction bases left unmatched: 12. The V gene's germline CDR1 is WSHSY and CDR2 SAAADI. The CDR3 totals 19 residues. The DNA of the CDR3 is TGCGCCAGCAGTGAGTCTACACTTTCAGCGGGAGGTCCCCAAGAGACCCAGTACTTC. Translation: CASSESTLSAGGPQETQYF.

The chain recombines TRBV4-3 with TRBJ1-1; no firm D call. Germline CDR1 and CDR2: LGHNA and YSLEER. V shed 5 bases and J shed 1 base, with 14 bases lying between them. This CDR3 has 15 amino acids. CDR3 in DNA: TGCGCCAGCAGCTCGAGCTCCGGAGGGAACACTGAAGCTTTCTTT. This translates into CASSSSSGGNTEAFF.

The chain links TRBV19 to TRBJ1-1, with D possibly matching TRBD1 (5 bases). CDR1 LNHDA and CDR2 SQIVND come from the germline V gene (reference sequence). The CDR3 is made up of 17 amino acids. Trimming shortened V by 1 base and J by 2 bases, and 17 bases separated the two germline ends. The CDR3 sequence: CASSIAGFQLSNTEAFF. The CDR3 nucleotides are TGTGCCAGTAGTATAGCAGGGTTCCAACTCTCCAACACTGAAGCTTTCTTT.

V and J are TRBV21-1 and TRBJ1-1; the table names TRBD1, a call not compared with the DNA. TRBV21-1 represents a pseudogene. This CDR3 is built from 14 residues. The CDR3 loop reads CASSRQGKDTEAFF. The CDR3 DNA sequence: TGTGCCAGCAGTAGACAGGGGAAGGACACTGAAGCTTTCTTT.

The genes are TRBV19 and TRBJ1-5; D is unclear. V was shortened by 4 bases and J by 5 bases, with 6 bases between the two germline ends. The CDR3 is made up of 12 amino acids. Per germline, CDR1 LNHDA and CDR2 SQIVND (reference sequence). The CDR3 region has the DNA TGTGCCAGTAGTAAAAGAGATCAGCCCCAGCATTTT. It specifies CASSKRDQPQHF.

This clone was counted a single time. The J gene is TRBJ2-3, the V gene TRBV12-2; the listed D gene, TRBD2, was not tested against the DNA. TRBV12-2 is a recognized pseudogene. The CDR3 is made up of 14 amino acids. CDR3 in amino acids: CASRLRASTDTQYF. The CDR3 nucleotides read TGTGCAAGTCGCTTACGAGCTAGCACAGATACGCAGTATTTT.

The CDR3 sequence: CASSSRDILLSSYEQYF. The DNA for the CDR3 is TGTGCCAGTAGCTCCCGGGACATTCTCCTCAGCTCCTACGAGCAGTACTTC. The chain recombines TRBV19 with TRBJ2-7; perhaps TRBD1 as D (6 bases). The ends were cut back, 6 bases at V and 0 bases at J, with 21 bases in the middle. Germline V gene lookup returns CDR1 LNHDA and CDR2 SQIVND (reference sequence). The CDR3 has 17 residues.

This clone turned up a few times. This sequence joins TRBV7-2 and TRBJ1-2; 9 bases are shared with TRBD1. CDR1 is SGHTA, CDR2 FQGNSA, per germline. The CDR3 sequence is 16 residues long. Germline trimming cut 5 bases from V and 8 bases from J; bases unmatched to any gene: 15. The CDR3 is CASSPWNGTGSHGYTF. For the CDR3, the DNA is TGTGCCAGCAGCCCCTGGAATGGGACAGGGAGCCACGGCTACACCTTC.

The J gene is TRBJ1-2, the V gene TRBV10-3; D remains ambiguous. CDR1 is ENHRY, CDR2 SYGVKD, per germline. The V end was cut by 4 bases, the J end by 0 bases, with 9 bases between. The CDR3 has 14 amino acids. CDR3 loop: CAISVSTTNYGYTF. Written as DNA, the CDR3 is TGTGCCATCAGTGTCAGTACAACTAACTATGGCTACACCTTC.

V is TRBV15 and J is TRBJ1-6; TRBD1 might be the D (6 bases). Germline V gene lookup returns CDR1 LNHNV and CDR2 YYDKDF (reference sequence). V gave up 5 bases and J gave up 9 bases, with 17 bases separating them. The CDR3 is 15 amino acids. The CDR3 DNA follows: TGTGCCACCAGCCCACCGACAGGCCGGGCTTCACCCCTCCACTTT. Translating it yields CATSPPTGRASPLHF. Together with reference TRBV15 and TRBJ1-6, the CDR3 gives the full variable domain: DAMVIQNPRYQVTQFGKPVTLSCSQTLNHNVMYWYQQKSSQAPKLLFHYYDKDFNNEADTPDNFQSRRPNTSFCFLDIRSPGLGDTAMYLCATSPPTGRASPLHFGNGTRLTVT.

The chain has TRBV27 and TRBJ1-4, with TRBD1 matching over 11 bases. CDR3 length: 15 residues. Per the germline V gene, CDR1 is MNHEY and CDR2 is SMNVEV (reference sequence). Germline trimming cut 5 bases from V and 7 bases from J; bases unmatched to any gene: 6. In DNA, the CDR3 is TGTGCCAGCAGTCCGCGCGGGACAGGGGGTGAAAAACTGTTTTTT. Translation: CASSPRGTGGEKLFF.

The CDR3 is CASSEGSEREEYTGELFF. CDR3 DNA sequence: TGTGCCAGCAGTGAGGGATCGGAACGGGAGGAATACACCGGGGAGCTGTTTTTT. The chain joins TRBV6-1 to TRBJ2-2; 7 nucleotides match TRBD2. This CDR3 spans 18 amino acids. V shed 3 bases and J 3 bases; nucleotides not matched to a gene: 13. Germline V gives CDR1 MNHNS, CDR2 SASEGT.

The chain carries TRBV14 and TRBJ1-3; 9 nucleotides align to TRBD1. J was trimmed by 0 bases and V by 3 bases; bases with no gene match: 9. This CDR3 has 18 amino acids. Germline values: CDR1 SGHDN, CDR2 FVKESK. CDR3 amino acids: CASSHPGQGSGSGNTIYF. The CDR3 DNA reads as TGTGCCAGCAGCCACCCGGGACAGGGATCAGGCTCTGGAAACACCATATATTTT.

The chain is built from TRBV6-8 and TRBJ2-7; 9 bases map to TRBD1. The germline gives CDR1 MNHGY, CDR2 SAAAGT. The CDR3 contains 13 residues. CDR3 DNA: TGTGACACGTTCCCGGACAGGGGCTACGAGCAGTACTTC. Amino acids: CDTFPDRGYEQYF.

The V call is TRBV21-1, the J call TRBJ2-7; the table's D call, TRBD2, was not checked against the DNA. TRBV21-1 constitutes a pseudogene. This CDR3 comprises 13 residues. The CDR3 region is CASPGKATYEQYF. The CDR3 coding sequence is TGTGCCAGCCCGGGGAAGGCGACCTACGAGCAGTACTTC.

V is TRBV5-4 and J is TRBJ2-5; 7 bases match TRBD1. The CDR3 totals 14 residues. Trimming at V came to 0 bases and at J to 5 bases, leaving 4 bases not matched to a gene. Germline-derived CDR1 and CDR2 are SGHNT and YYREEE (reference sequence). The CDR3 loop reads CASSLDRGGETQYF. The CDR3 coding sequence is TGTGCCAGCAGCTTGGACAGGGGCGGGGAGACCCAGTACTTC.

CDR3 DNA: TGTGCCAGCAGCTTAGATGCGGAGGGGCCCATACCCTACGAGCAGTACTTC. This codes for CASSLDAEGPIPYEQYF. This chain connects TRBV7-2 to TRBJ2-7; tentative D call: TRBD2 (6 bases). The CDR3 is 17 amino acids. The V end was cut by 1 base, the J end by 2 bases, with 18 bases between. In germline, CDR1 is SGHTA, CDR2 FQGNSA.

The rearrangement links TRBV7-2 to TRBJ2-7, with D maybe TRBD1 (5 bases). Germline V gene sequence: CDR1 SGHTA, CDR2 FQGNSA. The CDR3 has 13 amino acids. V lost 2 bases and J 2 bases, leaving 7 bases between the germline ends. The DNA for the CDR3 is TGTGCCAGCAGCTTACCCAGGGCCTACGAGCAGTACTTC. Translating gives CASSLPRAYEQYF.

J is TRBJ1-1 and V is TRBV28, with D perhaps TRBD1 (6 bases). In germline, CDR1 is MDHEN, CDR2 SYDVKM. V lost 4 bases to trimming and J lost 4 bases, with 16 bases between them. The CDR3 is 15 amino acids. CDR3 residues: CASSSKWGGGTEAFF. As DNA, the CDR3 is TGTGCCAGCAGTTCTAAATGGGGGGGCGGCACTGAAGCTTTCTTT.